The entry that follows covers one T cell receptor (beta chain) sequence. Profiled with immunoSEQ multiplex PCR; TCRdb holds only in-frame clones, not every one. The data hold some 150,000 clones, with 75% to 90% observed a single time. The data were taken from a study of cytomegalovirus exposure and HLA in healthy donors. The CDR3 totals 17 residues. From germline, CDR1 is SGHVS and CDR2 FQNEAQ. V shed 5 bases and J 8 bases; nucleotides not matched to a gene: 17. This chain joins TRBV7-8 and TRBJ2-1; 8 nucleotides match TRBD2. Sequencing used PBMCs. This receptor was taken from a man between 18 and 29 years old in good health and CMV-seropositive. CDR3 in amino acids: CASSLGRLATSLDEQFF. For the CDR3, the DNA is TGTGCCAGCAGCCTGGGTCGACTAGCGACTAGTTTGGATGAGCAGTTCTTC.